This T cell receptor (beta chain) was profiled in a study of vaccination and CD4 T cells after COVID-19. This CDR3 spans 13 amino acids. Germline CDR1 DFQATT, CDR2 SNEGSKA (reference sequence). Trimming stripped 6 bases from V and 11 bases from J, with 22 bases between. A note on this clonotype: No antigen is known for it.

Study-wide findings and caveats: Sampling was limited to relatively few convalescent patients, with no early post-infection timepoints studied.

Cultured CD4+ T cell DNA underwent sequencing with the Oncomine TCR Beta short-read assay. TCRdb passed the PCR reads through MiXCR, listing each CDR3 protein once. Of about 7,800 distinct CDR3 sequences in the sample, approximately 65% were seen once. Described treatment: approximately 9-day PBMC culture with coronavirus spike peptide pools or control peptides (ViraFEST assay). The ViraFEST method relied on peptide pools to expand antigen-specific T cells, followed by TCR sequencing. The sample was CD4+ T cells from blood, cultured in vitro. V and J are TRBV20-1 and TRBJ1-1; D is perhaps TRBD1 (5 bases). This clonotype was obtained from a human donor who had recovered from COVID-19. CDR3 loop: CSAIPGTAVGAFF. Here the CDR3 DNA reads TGCAGTGCAATACCGGGGACGGCGGTAGGGGCTTTCTTT.